The entry below gives a single TCR beta chain sequence along with its context. This CDR3 is built from 12 residues. Here immunoSEQ multiplex PCR was the method, and the copy in TCRdb shows in-frame clones only, minus some. The sample lists roughly 180,000 clones; roughly 82% were seen once. The data stem from a study of blood T cell repertoires in COVID-19. Overall study: The United States, Italy and Spain were the sources of the acute and convalescent COVID-19 samples.

Participant age was roughly 18 to 95 years, and participants resided in approximately 24 US areas. Recovered Cohort 3 donors showed two negative PCRs, clearance, or symptom resolution. The sample comprised PBMCs or T cells enriched from blood (not recorded which). The receptor comes from a man aged 40-49 years who had recovered from COVID-19. The chain has TRBV21-1 and TRBJ2-5; TRBD2 was called by the table and not checked on the DNA. TRBV21-1 is marked as a pseudogene. The CDR3 loop is CARLGGQETQYF. In nucleotides, the CDR3 is TGTGCCAGGCTGGGGGGGCAAGAGACCCAGTACTTC.